This TCR beta chain was found in a study of shared clonotypes between healthy human individuals. TCRdb's table, derived via immunoSEQ multiplex PCR, lists solely in-frame clones and lacks some. Among about 180,000 clones listed, approximately 95% were seen once. Germline V gene data show CDR1 as GTSNPN and CDR2 as SVGIG (reference sequence). The V gene lost 5 bases and the J gene lost 2 bases, with 12 bases spanning the gap. This CDR3 is built from 13 residues. This sequence originates from a young woman in good health. The chain has TRBV30 and TRBJ2-5; possible D gene TRBD1, 6 bases. Input material: naive CD4+ T cells sorted from blood. Subset: CD45RA+ positively selected. Here the CDR3 DNA reads TGTGCCTGGGCCCGACAGGTACAAGAGACCCAGTACTTC. Its translation: CAWARQVQETQYF. The full variable domain, rest sourced from reference TRBV30 and TRBJ2-5, is SQTIHQWPATLVQPVGSPLSLECTVEGTSNPNLYWYRQAAGRGLQLLFYSVGIGQISSEVPQNLSASRPQDRQFILSSKKLLLSDSGFYLCAWARQVQETQYFGPGTRLLVL.